Shown below are 16 T cell receptor beta chains from a single sample sequenced in a study of spatial heterogeneity in lung cancer. Documented time point: sample taken at primary tumor resection. Material for sequencing was whole RNA from tumor, nontumor lung or frozen PBMC, left unsorted. TCRdb re-analysed the 5' RACE reads in MiXCR, keeping a single row per CDR3 protein. The data show tens of thousands of distinct CDR3 sequences, with approximately 12% seen just once and roughly two fifths held by the top ten. The sequencing used PBMCs, collected at surgery. These receptors all come from a male donor with early-stage non-small cell lung cancer.

The genes are TRBV15 and TRBJ1-1; D perhaps matches TRBD1 (6 bases). The CDR3 extends over 15 amino acids. Germline CDR1 LNHNV, CDR2 YYDKDF (reference sequence). V lost 6 bases to trimming and J lost 11 bases, with 25 bases between them. The CDR3 here is CATRVGPRGAEGAFF. The CDR3 nucleotides are TGTGCCACCAGAGTGGGGCCCAGGGGCGCCGAAGGGGCTTTCTTT.

There are many counts of this clonotype. V and J are TRBV12-3 or TRBV12-4 and TRBJ2-7; D may be TRBD1 (5 bases). The CDR3 covers 13 residues. The V and J ends lost 6 bases and 7 bases respectively, with 16 bases between them. The CDR3 DNA reads as TGTGCCAGCAGCCCCTCTGGCAGGGTAGAGCAGTACTTC. It is translated as CASSPSGRVEQYF.

Many counts were recorded for this clonotype. The rearrangement uses TRBV6-2 or TRBV6-3 and TRBJ2-7; 7 bases match TRBD2. The CDR3 length is 15 residues. The junction had 12 bases not matched to a gene; V was cut back by 7 bases and J by 3 bases. CDR1 MNHEY and CDR2 SVGEGT come from the germline V gene. The CDR3 is CASTKRGGSYYEQYF. CDR3 sequence (DNA): TGTGCCAGCACCAAACGGGGCGGGAGCTACTACGAGCAGTACTTC.

Only a few counts were recorded for this clonotype. The CDR3 here is CSARDGLAGGNNEQFF. CDR3 nucleotide sequence: TGCAGTGCTAGAGACGGACTAGCGGGGGGGAACAATGAGCAGTTCTTC. The chain uses TRBV20-1 and TRBJ2-1; TRBD2 matches 15 bases. The CDR3 covers 16 residues. CDR1 is DFQATT, CDR2 SNEGSKA, per germline (reference sequence). V lost 0 bases and J lost 5; bases outside the gene matches: 2.

This clonotype has a count of ten or more. The rearrangement links TRBV6-6 to TRBJ2-1; 7 nucleotides match TRBD2. After removal of 10 bases from V and 0 bases from J, the junction contained 9 bases not matched to a gene. The CDR3 totals 15 residues. Germline assignment: CDR1 MNHNY and CDR2 SVGAGI (reference sequence). This CDR3 is CATNTGGNSYNEQFF. The CDR3 DNA is TGTGCCACCAACACCGGGGGGAACTCCTACAATGAGCAGTTCTTC.

This clonotype was seen a handful of times. V and J are TRBV9 and TRBJ1-2, with D unresolved. V was pared by 0 bases and J by 2 bases, with 5 bases between. This CDR3 spans 13 amino acids. Germline-derived CDR1 and CDR2 are SGDLS and YYNGEE. In DNA, the CDR3 is TGTGCCAGCAGCGTAGAACAAAACTATGGCTACACCTTC. Amino acid sequence: CASSVEQNYGYTF.

The rearrangement joins TRBV20-1 to TRBJ1-1, with D unclear. Germline CDR1 and CDR2: DFQATT and SNEGSKA (reference sequence). This CDR3 has 14 amino acids. The ends were cut back, 0 bases at V and 0 bases at J, with 8 bases in the middle. The CDR3 reads CSARDGGLNTEAFF. For the CDR3, the DNA is TGCAGTGCTAGAGACGGAGGGCTGAACACTGAAGCTTTCTTT.

This clonotype showed up just a few times. This chain joins TRBV29-1 and TRBJ2-1; D is perhaps TRBD1 (5 bases). Germline assignment: CDR1 SQVTM and CDR2 ANQGSEA. The CDR3 contains 13 residues. Trimming took off 7 bases at V and 6 bases at J, with 16 bases between the two ends. As DNA, the CDR3 is TGCAGCGCATCAGGCGTAGGGGCCAATGAGCAGTTCTTC. It encodes CSASGVGANEQFF.

This clonotype showed up many times. The gene calls are TRBV5-1 and TRBJ1-5, with unresolved D. From germline, CDR1 is SGHRS and CDR2 YFSETQ. This CDR3 spans 13 amino acids. The ends were cut back, 4 bases at V and 0 bases at J, with 5 bases in the middle. The CDR3 protein is CASSTDSNQPQHF. For the CDR3, the DNA is TGCGCCAGCAGCACGGATAGCAATCAGCCCCAGCATTTT.

The table lists this clonotype with many counts. The V and J genes are TRBV28 and TRBJ2-2; D is uncertain. Trimming cost V 5 bases and J 1 base, with 8 bases left between them. The CDR3 consists of 14 residues. Germline V lookup: CDR1 MDHEN, CDR2 SYDVKM. The CDR3 DNA sequence: TGTGCCAGCAGTGCAGACTGGAACACCGGGGAGCTGTTTTTT. It yields the protein CASSADWNTGELFF.

The chain employs TRBV4-3 and TRBJ2-1, with D perhaps being TRBD1 or TRBD2 (5 bases each). The CDR3 is 13 residues long. Germline values: CDR1 LGHNA, CDR2 YSLEER. V lost 3 bases and J lost 15, with 18 bases in between. Here the CDR3 reads CASSQASGTTRFF. CDR3 in DNA: TGCGCCAGCAGCCAGGCTTCCGGGACCACCCGGTTCTTC.

The DNA of the CDR3 is TGCAGCGTTGCCAGGGGGGGTTACGAGCAGTACTTC. It is translated as CSVARGGYEQYF. V gene TRBV29-1 combines with J gene TRBJ2-7; D is possibly TRBD1 or TRBD2 (7 bases each). CDR3 length: 12 amino acids. V was pared by 4 bases and J by 4 bases, with 11 bases between. CDR1 is SQVTM and CDR2 is ANQGSEA in the germline V gene.

The V and J genes are TRBV6-5 and TRBJ2-2; D uncertain. Germline V gene sequence: CDR1 MNHEY, CDR2 SVGAGI. This CDR3 is 16 amino acids long. V gave up 6 bases and J gave up 0 bases, with 14 bases separating them. As DNA, the CDR3 is TGTGCCAGCAGGCTACGGACCAGAACGAACACCGGGGAGCTGTTTTTT. Protein product: CASRLRTRTNTGELFF.

This clonotype has a handful of counts. This chain's CDR3 is CASSLTSGRDTQYF. The DNA for the CDR3 is TGTGCCAGCAGTTTAACTAGCGGGAGAGATACGCAGTATTTT. This chain uses TRBV28 with TRBJ2-3, with 11 bases aligning to TRBD2. Germline V gene data show CDR1 as MDHEN and CDR2 as SYDVKM. The trim removed 2 bases at V and 5 bases at J, leaving 0 bases unmatched. The CDR3 runs 14 residues.

The rearrangement uses TRBV10-3 and TRBJ2-3; TRBD1 matches at 9 bases. Germline loops: CDR1 ENHRY, CDR2 SYGVKD. J gave up 4 bases and V 2 bases, and 4 bases lay outside the gene matches. The CDR3 is made up of 15 amino acids. The CDR3 nucleotides are TGTGCCATCAGTGAGATTGGGACAGGGTCAGATACGCAGTATTTT. This sequence encodes CAISEIGTGSDTQYF.

This clonotype was observed many times. The chain couples TRBV11-2 to TRBJ2-5; D not resolved. With 5 bases removed from V and 0 bases from J, the gap between germline ends came to 10 bases. Germline CDR1 is SGHAT and CDR2 is FQNNGV. This CDR3 is built from 14 residues. The chain's CDR3 is CASSLRGYQETQYF. For the CDR3, the DNA is TGTGCCAGCAGCCTTAGAGGCTACCAAGAGACCCAGTACTTC.